This TCR beta chain is from a study of T-cell memory formation after mild COVID-19. Notes on the study in general: Later expanders leaned CD4+, whereas day 15 to 85 contracting clones were balanced CD4/CD8.

This clonotype was observed at least ten times. Its antigen is undetermined. Germline values: CDR1 ENHRY, CDR2 SYGVKD. V shed 3 bases and J shed 4 bases, with 19 bases lying between them. The CDR3 has 16 residues. TCRdb reprocessed the 5' RACE reads via MiXCR and lists one record per CDR3 protein. In the table there are just over 200,000 distinct CDR3 sequences, around 9.5% of which are singletons. The clonotype comes from a man between 18 and 29 years old who had mild COVID-19 (a few samples of this study predate the infection). Cell type and time point are not known. The sample consisted of PBMCs or a T cell subset sorted from them (not recorded which). V gene TRBV10-3 combines with J gene TRBJ2-7; no clear D. DNA for the CDR3: TGTGCCATCAGTGAAGGCAGCCCTTCTGGGTTGTACGAGCAGTACGTC. Protein sequence: CAISEGSPSGLYEQYV.